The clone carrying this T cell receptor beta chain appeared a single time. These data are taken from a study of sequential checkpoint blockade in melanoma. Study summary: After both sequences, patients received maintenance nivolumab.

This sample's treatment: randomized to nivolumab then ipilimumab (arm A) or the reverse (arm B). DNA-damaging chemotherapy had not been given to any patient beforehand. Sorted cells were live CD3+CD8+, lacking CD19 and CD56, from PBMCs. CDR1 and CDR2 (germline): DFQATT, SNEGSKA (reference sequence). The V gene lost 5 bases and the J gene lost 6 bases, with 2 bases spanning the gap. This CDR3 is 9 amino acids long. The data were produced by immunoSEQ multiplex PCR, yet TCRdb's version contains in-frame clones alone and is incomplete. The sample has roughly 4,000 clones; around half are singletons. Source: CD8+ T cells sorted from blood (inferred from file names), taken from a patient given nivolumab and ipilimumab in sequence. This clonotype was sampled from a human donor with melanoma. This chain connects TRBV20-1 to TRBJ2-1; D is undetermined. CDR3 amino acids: CSALNEQFF. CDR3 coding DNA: TGCAGTGCTCTCAATGAGCAGTTCTTC.